The next 4 T cell receptor beta chains were all read from a single sample in a study of T cell changes during pregnancy in multiple sclerosis (dated by TCRdb to between 2018 and 2020). Library generation was performed with the immunoSEQ multiplex PCR assay. TCRdb retrieved this table from immuneACCESS and kept in-frame rearrangements only. Not all clones are present; in checked studies, unresolved V genes account for under half, and no reason is known for the remainder. Recorded for this sample are tens of thousands of clones; just over 90% of them occurred a single time. The top ten hold 0.45% to 0.5% of the sample. The starting material was CD4+ T cells from peripheral blood mononuclear cells, obtained after pregnancy. The receptor source for this set is a female donor with multiple sclerosis, enrolled in a pregnancy study.

The chain has TRBV12-5 and TRBJ2-3; D is perhaps TRBD1 (5 bases). V dropped 2 bases and J dropped 4 bases, with 7 bases sitting between them. Germline-derived CDR1 and CDR2 are LGHNT and FRNRAP. This CDR3 is built from 13 residues. The CDR3 region is CASGLIGADTQYF. CDR3 bases: TGTGCTAGTGGTTTGATAGGGGCAGATACGCAGTATTTT. Complete variable domain (other parts from reference TRBV12-5 and TRBJ2-3): DARVTQTPRHKVTEMGQEVTMRCQPILGHNTVFWYRQTMMQGLELLAYFRNRAPLDDSGMPKDRFSAEMPDATLATLKIQPSEPRDSAVYFCASGLIGADTQYFGPGTRLTVL.

V is TRBV7-8 and J is TRBJ2-1; 13 bases line up with TRBD2. The CDR3 runs to 16 residues. The V gene end was trimmed by 0 bases and the J gene end by 12 bases; junction bases not matched to a gene: 8. In germline, CDR1 is SGHVS, CDR2 FQNEAQ. The CDR3 reads CASSLAGGTSGRGQFF. For the CDR3, the DNA is TGTGCCAGCAGCTTAGCCGGGGGTACTAGCGGGAGGGGGCAGTTCTTC.

The rearrangement links TRBV13 to TRBJ2-7; tentative D call: TRBD2 (6 bases). Deletions cut 4 bases from V and 5 bases from J, with 18 bases between. Germline CDR1 and CDR2: PRHDT and FYEKMQ (reference sequence). The length of the CDR3 is 15 residues. In nucleotides, the CDR3 is TGTGCCAGCAGCTCCTCGACGGGGGACCTAAACGAGCAGTACTTC. Encoded protein: CASSSSTGDLNEQYF.

V and J are TRBV11-2 and TRBJ2-1; TRBD2 matches 11 bases. Trimming removed 5 bases from V and 10 bases from J; junction bases left unmatched: 10. The length of the CDR3 is 15 residues. Germline assignment: CDR1 SGHAT and CDR2 FQNNGV. CDR3 sequence reads: CASSRGLADQREQFF. The CDR3 nucleotides read TGTGCCAGCAGCCGGGGACTAGCGGACCAGAGGGAGCAGTTCTTC.